The T cell receptor (beta chain) under discussion was sequenced for a study of T cells after yellow fever vaccination. The CDR3 runs to 15 residues. With 4 bases clipped from V and 2 bases from J, the junction kept 8 bases outside the gene matches. Per germline, CDR1 SGHRS and CDR2 YFSETQ. This clonotype showed up just a few times. Its antigen is not known. Generation of TCR cDNA used 5'RACE template switching (which added a universal primer site and UMIs). TCRdb re-called the 5' RACE reads through MiXCR, storing one row per CDR3 protein. The repertoire holds around 320,000 distinct CDR3 sequences, with roughly a tenth as singletons. Whole-study findings and limits: Contaminating bulk clonotypes could be abundant in FACS-sorted repertoires. Reappearing after the booster were most of the clones from primary vaccination (96% CD4, 88% CD8).

The source was CD4+ T cells sorted from PBMCs, collected 45 days after the yellow fever booster vaccination. The TCR was taken from a man younger than 30 who received the YFV17D yellow fever vaccine. This sequence joins TRBV5-1 and TRBJ1-1, with 7 bases lining up with TRBD1. For the CDR3, the DNA is TGCGCCAGCAGCCTCCCGAGGGGGCCAAACACTGAAGCTTTCTTT. Amino acids: CASSLPRGPNTEAFF.